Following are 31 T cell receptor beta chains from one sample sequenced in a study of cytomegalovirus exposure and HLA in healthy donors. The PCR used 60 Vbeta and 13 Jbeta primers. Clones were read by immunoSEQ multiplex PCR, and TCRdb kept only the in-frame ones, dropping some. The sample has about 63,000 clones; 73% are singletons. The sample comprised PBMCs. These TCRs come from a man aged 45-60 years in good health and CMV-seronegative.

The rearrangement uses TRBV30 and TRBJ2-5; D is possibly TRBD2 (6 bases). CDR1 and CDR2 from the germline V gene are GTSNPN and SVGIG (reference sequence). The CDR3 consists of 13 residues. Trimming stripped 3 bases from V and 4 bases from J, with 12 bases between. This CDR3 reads CAWSVLAGETQYF. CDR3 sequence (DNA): TGTGCCTGGAGCGTACTAGCTGGAGAGACCCAGTACTTC.

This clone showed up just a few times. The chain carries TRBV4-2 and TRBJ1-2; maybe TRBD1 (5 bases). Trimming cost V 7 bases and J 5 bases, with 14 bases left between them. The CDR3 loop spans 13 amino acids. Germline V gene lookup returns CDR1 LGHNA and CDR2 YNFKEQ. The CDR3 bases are TGTGCCAGCAACCCGGCTGGGGGGTATGGCTACACCTTC. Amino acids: CASNPAGGYGYTF.

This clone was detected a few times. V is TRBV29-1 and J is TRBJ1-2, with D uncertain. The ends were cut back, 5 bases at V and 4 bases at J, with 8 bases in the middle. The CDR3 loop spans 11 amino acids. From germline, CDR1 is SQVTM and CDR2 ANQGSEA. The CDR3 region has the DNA TGCAGCGTTAATGGCATCTATGGCTACACCTTC. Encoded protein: CSVNGIYGYTF.

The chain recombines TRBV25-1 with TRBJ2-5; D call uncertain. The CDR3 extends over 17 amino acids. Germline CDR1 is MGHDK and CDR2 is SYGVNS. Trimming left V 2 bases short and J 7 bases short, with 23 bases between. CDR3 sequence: CASSESRATELRVTQYF. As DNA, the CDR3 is TGTGCCAGCAGTGAAAGCAGAGCCACAGAGTTAAGAGTGACCCAGTACTTC. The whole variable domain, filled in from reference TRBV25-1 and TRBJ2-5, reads EADIYQTPRYLVIGTGKKITLECSQTMGHDKMYWYQQDPGMELHLIHYSYGVNSTEKGDLSSESTVSRIRTEHFPLTLESARPSHTSQYLCASSESRATELRVTQYFGPGTRLLVL.

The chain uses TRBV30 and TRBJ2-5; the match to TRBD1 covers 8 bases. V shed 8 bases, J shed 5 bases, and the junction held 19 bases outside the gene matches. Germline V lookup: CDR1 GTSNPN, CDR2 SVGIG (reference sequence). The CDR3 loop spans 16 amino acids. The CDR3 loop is CAGEVGAGGRGETQYF. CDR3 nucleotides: TGTGCCGGAGAGGTGGGGGCAGGGGGCAGGGGGGAGACCCAGTACTTC.

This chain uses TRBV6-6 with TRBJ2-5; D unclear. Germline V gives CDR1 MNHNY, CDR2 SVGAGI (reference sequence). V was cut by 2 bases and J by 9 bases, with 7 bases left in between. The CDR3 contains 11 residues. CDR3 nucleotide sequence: TGTGCCAGCAGTTACCCGGGTTCCCAGTACTTC. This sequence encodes CASSYPGSQYF.

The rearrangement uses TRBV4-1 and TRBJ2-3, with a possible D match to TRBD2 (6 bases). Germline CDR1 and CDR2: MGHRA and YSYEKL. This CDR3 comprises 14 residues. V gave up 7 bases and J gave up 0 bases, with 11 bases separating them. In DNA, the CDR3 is TGCGCCAGCACTAGCGTACTAAGCACAGATACGCAGTATTTT. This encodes CASTSVLSTDTQYF.

The CDR3: CASGPKEYSPLHF. CDR3 nucleotides: TGTGCCAGTGGCCCTAAGGAGTATTCACCCCTCCACTTT. The chain joins TRBV27 to TRBJ1-6; D remains unclear. The ends were cut back, 9 bases at V and 8 bases at J, with 14 bases in the middle. Germline-derived CDR1 and CDR2 are MNHEY and SMNVEV (reference sequence). The CDR3 length is 13 residues.

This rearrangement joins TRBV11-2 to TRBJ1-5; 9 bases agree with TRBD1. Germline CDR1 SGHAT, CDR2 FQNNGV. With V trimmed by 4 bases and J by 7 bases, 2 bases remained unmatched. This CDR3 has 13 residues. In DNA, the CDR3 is TGTGCCAGCAGCTCTACAGGGGGCCAGCCCCAGCATTTT. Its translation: CASSSTGGQPQHF.

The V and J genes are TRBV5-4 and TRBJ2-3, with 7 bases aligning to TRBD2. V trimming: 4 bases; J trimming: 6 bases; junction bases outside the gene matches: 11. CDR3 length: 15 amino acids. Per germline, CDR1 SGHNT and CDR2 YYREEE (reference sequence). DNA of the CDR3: TGTGCCAGCAGCAACCCAGGACTAGTCTTCGATACGCAGTATTTT. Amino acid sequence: CASSNPGLVFDTQYF.

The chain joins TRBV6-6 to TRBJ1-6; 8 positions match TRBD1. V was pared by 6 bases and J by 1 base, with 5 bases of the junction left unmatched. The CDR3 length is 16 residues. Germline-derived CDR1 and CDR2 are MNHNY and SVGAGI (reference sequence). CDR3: CASSQDRESYNSPLHF. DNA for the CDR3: TGTGCCAGCAGCCAGGACAGGGAATCCTATAATTCACCCCTCCACTTT.

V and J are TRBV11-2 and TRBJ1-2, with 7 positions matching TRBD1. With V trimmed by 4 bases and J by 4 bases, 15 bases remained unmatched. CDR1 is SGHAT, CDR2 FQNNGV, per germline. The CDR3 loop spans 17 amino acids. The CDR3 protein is CASSSTRDVGQIYGYTF. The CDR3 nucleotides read TGTGCCAGCAGCTCGACTCGGGACGTGGGACAGATCTATGGCTACACCTTC.

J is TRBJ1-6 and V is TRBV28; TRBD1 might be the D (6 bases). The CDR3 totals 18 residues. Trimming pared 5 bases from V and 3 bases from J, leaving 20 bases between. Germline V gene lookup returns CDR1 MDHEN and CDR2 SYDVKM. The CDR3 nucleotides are TGTGCCAGCAGTGCCCAAGCCACAGGGCCCAACTATAATTCACCCCTCCACTTT. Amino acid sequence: CASSAQATGPNYNSPLHF.

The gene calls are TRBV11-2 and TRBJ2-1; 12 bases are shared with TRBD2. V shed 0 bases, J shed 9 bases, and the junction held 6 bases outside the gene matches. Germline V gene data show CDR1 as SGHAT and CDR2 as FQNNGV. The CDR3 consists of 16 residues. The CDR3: CASSLDRLAGVSEQFF. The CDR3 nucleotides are TGTGCCAGCAGCTTAGATAGACTAGCGGGGGTTTCTGAGCAGTTCTTC.

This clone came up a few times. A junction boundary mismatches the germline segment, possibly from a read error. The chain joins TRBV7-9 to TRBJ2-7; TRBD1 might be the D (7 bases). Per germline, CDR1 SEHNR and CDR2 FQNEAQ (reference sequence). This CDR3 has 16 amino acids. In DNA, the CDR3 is TGTTCCAGCAGCCCAACCCCGGGGGACAGCTCCTACGAGCAGTACTTC. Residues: CSSSPTPGDSSYEQYF. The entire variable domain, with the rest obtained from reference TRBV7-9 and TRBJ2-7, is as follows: DTGVSQNPRHKITKRGQNVTFRCDPISEHNRLYWYRQTLGQGPEFLTYFQNEAQLEKSRLLSDRFSAERPKGSFSTLEIQRTEQGDSAMYLCSSSPTPGDSSYEQYFGPGTRLTVT.

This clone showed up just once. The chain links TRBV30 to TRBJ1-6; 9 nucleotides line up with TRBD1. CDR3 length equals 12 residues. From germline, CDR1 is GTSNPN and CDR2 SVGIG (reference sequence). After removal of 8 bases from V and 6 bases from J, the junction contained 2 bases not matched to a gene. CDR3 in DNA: TGTGCCGGGGACAGGGCTAATTCACCCCTCCACTTT. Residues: CAGDRANSPLHF.

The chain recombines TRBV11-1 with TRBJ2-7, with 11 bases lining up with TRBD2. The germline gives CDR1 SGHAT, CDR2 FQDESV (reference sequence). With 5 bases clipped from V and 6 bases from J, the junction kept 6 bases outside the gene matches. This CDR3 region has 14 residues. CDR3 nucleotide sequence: TGTGCCAGCAGCCCAATAGCGGGGGGGAGCGAGCAGTACTTC. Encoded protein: CASSPIAGGSEQYF.

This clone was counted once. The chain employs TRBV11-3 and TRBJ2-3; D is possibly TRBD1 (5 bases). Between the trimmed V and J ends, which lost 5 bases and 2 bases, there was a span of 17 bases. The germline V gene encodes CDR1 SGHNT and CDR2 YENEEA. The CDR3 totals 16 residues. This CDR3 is CASSPLRGPDTDTQYF. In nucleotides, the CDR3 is TGTGCCAGCAGCCCATTAAGGGGCCCTGACACAGATACGCAGTATTTT.

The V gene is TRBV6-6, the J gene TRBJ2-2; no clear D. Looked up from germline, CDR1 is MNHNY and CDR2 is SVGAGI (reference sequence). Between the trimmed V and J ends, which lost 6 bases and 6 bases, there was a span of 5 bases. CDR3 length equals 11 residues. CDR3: CASRFAGELFF. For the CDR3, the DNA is TGTGCCAGCAGGTTCGCCGGGGAGCTGTTTTTT.

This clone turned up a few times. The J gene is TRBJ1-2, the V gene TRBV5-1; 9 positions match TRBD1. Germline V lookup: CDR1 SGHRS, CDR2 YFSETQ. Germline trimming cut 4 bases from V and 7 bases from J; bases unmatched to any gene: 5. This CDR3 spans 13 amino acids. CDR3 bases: TGCGCCAGCAGCCCACAGGGGGCAGGTGGCTACACCTTC. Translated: CASSPQGAGGYTF. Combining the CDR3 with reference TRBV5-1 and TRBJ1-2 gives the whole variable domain KAGVTQTPRYLIKTRGQQVTLSCSPISGHRSVSWYQQTPGQGLQFLFEYFSETQRNKGNFPGRFSGRQFSNSRSEMNVSTLELGDSALYLCASSPQGAGGYTFGSGTRLTVV.

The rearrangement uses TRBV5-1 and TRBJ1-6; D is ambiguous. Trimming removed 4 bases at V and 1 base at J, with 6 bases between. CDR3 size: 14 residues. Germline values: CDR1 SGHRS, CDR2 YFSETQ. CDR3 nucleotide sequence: TGCGCCAGCAGCGCAGGTTCCTATAATTCACCCCTCCACTTT. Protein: CASSAGSYNSPLHF.

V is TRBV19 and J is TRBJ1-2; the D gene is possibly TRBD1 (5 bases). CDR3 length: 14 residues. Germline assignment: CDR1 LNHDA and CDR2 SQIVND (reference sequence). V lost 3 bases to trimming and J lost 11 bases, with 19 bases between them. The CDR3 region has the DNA TGTGCCAGTAGTATCTCCCCGCGTGGCAGGGCGTACACCTTC. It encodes CASSISPRGRAYTF.

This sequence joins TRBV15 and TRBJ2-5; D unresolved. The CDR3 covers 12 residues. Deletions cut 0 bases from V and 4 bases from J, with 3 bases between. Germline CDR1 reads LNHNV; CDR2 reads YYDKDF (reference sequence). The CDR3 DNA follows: TGTGCCACCAGCAGAGATAGAGAGACCCAGTACTTC. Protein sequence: CATSRDRETQYF.

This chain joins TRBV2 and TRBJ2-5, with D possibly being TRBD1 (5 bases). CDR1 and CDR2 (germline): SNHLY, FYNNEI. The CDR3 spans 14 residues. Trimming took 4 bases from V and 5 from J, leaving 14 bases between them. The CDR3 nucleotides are TGTGCCAGCAGTGGGTCCAGGGTAGAGGAGACCCAGTACTTC. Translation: CASSGSRVEETQYF.

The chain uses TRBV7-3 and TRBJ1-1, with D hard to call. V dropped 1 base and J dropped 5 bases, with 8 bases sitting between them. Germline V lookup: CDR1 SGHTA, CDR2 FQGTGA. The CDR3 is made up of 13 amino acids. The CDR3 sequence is CASSLIGRTEAFF. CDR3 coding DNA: TGTGCCAGCAGCTTAATAGGGAGAACTGAAGCTTTCTTT. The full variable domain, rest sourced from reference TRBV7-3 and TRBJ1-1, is GAGVSQTPSNKVTEKGKYVELRCDPISGHTALYWYRQSLGQGPEFLIYFQGTGAADDSGLPNDRFFAVRPEGSVSTLKIQRTERGDSAVYLCASSLIGRTEAFFGQGTRLTVV.

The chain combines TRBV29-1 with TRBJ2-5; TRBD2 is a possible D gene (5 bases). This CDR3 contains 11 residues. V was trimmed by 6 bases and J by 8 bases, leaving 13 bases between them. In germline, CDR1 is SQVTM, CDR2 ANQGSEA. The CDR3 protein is CSVVLGETQYF. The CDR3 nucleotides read TGCAGCGTCGTACTAGGTGAAACCCAGTACTTC.

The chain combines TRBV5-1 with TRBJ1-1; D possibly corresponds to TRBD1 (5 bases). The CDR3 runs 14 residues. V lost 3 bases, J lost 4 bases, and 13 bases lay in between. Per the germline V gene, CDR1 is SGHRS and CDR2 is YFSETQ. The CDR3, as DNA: TGCGCCAGCAGCTGGACACGGGTCGGCACTGAAGCTTTCTTT. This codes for CASSWTRVGTEAFF.

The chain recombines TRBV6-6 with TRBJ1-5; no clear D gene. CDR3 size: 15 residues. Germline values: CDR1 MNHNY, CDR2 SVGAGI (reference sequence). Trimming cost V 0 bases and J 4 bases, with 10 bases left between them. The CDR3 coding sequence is TGTGCCAGCAGTTACTCGACAACCCAGAATCAGCCCCAGCATTTT. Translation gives CASSYSTTQNQPQHF.

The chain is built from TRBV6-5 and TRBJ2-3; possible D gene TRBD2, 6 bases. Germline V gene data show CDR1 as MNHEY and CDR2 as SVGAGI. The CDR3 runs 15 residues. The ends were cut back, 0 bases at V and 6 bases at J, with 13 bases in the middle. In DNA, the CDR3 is TGTGCCAGCAGTTACTCGAGGGTGAGCGGGGATACGCAGTATTTT. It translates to CASSYSRVSGDTQYF.

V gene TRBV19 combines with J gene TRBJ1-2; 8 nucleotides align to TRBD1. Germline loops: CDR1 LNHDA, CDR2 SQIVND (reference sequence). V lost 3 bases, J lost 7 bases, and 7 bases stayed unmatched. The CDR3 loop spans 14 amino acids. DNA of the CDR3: TGTGCCAGTAGTATGGTTGGACAGGGTGGTGGCTACACCTTC. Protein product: CASSMVGQGGGYTF.

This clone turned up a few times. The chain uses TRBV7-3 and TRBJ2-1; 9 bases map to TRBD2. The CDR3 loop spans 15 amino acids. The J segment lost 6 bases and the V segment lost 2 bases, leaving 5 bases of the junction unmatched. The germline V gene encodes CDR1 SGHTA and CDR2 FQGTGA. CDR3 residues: CASSLGAGGFNEQFF. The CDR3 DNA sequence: TGTGCCAGCAGCTTAGGCGCGGGGGGGTTCAATGAGCAGTTCTTC.